Shown below are 12 T cell receptor beta chains from a single sample sequenced in a study of cytotoxic CD8 clonotypes in ibrutinib-treated CLL. TCRdb keeps only in-frame clones here, not all; method: immunoSEQ multiplex PCR. The sample comprises around 91,000 clones, about 86% of which are singletons, and roughly 5.4% rests with the top ten. Specimen: PBMCs, collected before ibrutinib treatment. These receptors were obtained from a human donor with chronic lymphocytic leukemia.

The CDR3 here is CASRRGWVTSGSSYEQYF. The CDR3 DNA follows: TGTGCAAGTCGCCGGGGATGGGTGACTAGCGGGAGCTCCTACGAGCAGTACTTC. The gene calls are TRBV12-2 and TRBJ2-7; the table names TRBD2, a call not compared with the DNA. TRBV12-2 is recorded as a pseudogene. The CDR3 sequence is 18 residues long.

This chain joins TRBV6-5 and TRBJ2-7; no definite D call. V was trimmed by 2 bases and J by 0 bases, leaving 5 bases between them. CDR1 and CDR2 from the germline V gene are MNHEY and SVGAGI. The CDR3 is 13 amino acids. CDR3 DNA: TGTGCCAGCAGTTACCTGAGCTCCTACGAGCAGTACTTC. This codes for CASSYLSSYEQYF.

The chain uses TRBV5-1 and TRBJ2-7; 9 nucleotides align to TRBD1. This CDR3 is built from 17 residues. CDR1 and CDR2 from the germline V gene are SGHRS and YFSETQ. Germline trimming cut 0 bases from V and 2 bases from J; bases unmatched to any gene: 9. DNA for the CDR3: TGCGCCAGCAGCTTGGCTTCCGGACAGGGGAGCGCCTACGAGCAGTACTTC. It specifies CASSLASGQGSAYEQYF.

This CDR3 is CASSLTGGPYEQYF. CDR3 in DNA: TGTGCCAGCAGTCTAACGGGAGGGCCGTACGAGCAGTACTTC. The rearrangement uses TRBV6-5 and TRBJ2-5; 8 bases are shared with TRBD2. The closer fit of TRBJ2-7 to the DNA end suggests the J call may be wrong. The CDR3 sequence is 14 residues long. Germline-derived CDR1 and CDR2 are MNHEY and SVGAGI.

The chain has TRBV6-5 and TRBJ1-2; 9 bases match TRBD1. Germline-derived CDR1 and CDR2 are MNHEY and SVGAGI. The V segment lost 7 bases and the J segment 1 base; nucleotides outside the gene matches: 4. CDR3 length: 14 amino acids. CDR3 residues: CASNRQGGNYGYTF. CDR3 sequence (DNA): TGTGCCAGCAACAGACAGGGGGGTAACTATGGCTACACCTTC.

This clone was found a few times. The V gene is TRBV7-8, the J gene TRBJ1-2; 8 bases agree with TRBD1. With V trimmed by 5 bases and J by 8 bases, 4 bases remained unmatched. Per the germline V gene, CDR1 is SGHVS and CDR2 is FQNEAQ. The CDR3 loop spans 12 amino acids. The CDR3 nucleotides are TGTGCCAGCAGCGTCGGGACAGGCGGCTACACCTTC. Protein product: CASSVGTGGYTF.

The V gene is TRBV19, the J gene TRBJ2-1; 11 positions agree with TRBD2. The CDR3 contains 20 residues. V shed 6 bases, J shed 6 bases, and the junction held 22 bases outside the gene matches. Germline CDR1 LNHDA, CDR2 SQIVND (reference sequence). CDR3 coding DNA: TGTGCCAGTAGAGAGGCCGGGACCCGAGTAGCGGGAGGGCTTGGCAATGAGCAGTTCTTC. This encodes CASREAGTRVAGGLGNEQFF.

The chain carries TRBV2 and TRBJ2-2, with D possibly TRBD1 on 5 matching bases. CDR1 is SNHLY and CDR2 is FYNNEI in the germline V gene. V lost 4 bases and J 3 bases, leaving 12 bases between the germline ends. This CDR3 spans 15 amino acids. In DNA, the CDR3 is TGTGCCAGCAGTGGGCGAAGGGGTGACACCGGGGAGCTGTTTTTT. Translation gives CASSGRRGDTGELFF.

This chain joins TRBV19 and TRBJ1-4; weak D call: TRBD1 (5 bases). The CDR3 contains 17 residues. Deletions cut 3 bases from V and 3 bases from J, with 17 bases between. Per germline, CDR1 LNHDA and CDR2 SQIVND (reference sequence). The CDR3 reads CASSMGPGARANEKLFF. The CDR3 DNA sequence: TGTGCCAGTAGTATGGGCCCCGGGGCGCGGGCTAATGAAAAACTGTTTTTT.

The J gene is TRBJ2-7, the V gene TRBV10-3; 11 bases are shared with TRBD2. Germline trimming cut 5 bases from V and 3 bases from J; bases unmatched to any gene: 3. Germline CDR1 reads ENHRY; CDR2 reads SYGVKD. The CDR3 is made up of 14 amino acids. CDR3 DNA: TGTGCCATCAGTCTAACTAGCGGGAGCTACGAGCAGTACTTC. Translation gives CAISLTSGSYEQYF.

The chain links TRBV5-5 to TRBJ2-7, with no clear D. Trimming stripped 0 bases from V and 4 bases from J, with 11 bases between. The CDR3 extends over 14 amino acids. Germline loops: CDR1 SGHKS, CDR2 YYEKEE (reference sequence). CDR3 DNA sequence: TGTGCCAGCAGCTTGGTGCCAGAGCAATACGAGCAGTACTTC. Residues: CASSLVPEQYEQYF.

The chain carries TRBV6-1 and TRBJ2-1; weak D call: TRBD2 (6 bases). Trimming cost V 1 base and J 2 bases, with 12 bases left between them. The CDR3 runs to 16 residues. Per the germline V gene, CDR1 is MNHNS and CDR2 is SASEGT. The CDR3 DNA sequence: TGTGCCAGCAGTGAAGTAGGCGGGGTGGCCTACAATGAGCAGTTCTTC. Encoded protein: CASSEVGGVAYNEQFF.